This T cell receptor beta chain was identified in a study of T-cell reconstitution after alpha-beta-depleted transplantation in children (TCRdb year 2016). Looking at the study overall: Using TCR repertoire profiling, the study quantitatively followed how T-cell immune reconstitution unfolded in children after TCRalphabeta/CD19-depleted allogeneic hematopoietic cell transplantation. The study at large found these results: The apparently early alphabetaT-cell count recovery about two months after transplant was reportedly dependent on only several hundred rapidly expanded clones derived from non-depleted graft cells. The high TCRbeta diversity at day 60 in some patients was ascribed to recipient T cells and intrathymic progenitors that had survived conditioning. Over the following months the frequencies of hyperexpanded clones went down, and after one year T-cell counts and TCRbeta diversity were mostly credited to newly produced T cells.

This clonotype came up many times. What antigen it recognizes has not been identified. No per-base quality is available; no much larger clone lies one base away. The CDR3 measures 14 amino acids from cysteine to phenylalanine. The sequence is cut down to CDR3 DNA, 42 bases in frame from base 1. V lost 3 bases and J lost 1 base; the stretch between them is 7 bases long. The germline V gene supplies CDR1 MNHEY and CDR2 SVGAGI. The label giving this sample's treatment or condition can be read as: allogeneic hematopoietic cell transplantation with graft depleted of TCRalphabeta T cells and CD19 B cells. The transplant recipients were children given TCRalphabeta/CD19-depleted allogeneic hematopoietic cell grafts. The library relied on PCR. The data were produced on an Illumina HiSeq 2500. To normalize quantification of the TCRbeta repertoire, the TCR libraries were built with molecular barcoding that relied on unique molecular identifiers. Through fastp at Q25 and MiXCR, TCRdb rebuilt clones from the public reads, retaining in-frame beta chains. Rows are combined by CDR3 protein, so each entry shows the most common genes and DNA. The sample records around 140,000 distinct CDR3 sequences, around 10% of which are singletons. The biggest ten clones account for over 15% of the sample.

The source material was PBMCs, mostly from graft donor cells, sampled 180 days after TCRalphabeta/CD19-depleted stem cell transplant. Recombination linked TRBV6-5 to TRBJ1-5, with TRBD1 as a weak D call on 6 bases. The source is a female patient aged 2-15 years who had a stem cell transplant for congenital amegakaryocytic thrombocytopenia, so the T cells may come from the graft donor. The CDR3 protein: CASSYGQSNQPQHF. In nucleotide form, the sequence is TGTGCCAGCAGTTATGGACAGAGCAATCAGCCCCAGCATTTT.